This entry describes one TCR beta chain. Its antigen is currently unknown. Data came from immunoSEQ multiplex PCR; TCRdb stores just in-frame clones and leaves some out. The table includes nearly 110,000 clones, 88% detected once. The data stem from a study of cytomegalovirus exposure and HLA in healthy donors. As for the study in general: In a later analysis, the 120 or so validation repertoires were reported to have used the same platform as the 600 to 800 first-cohort repertoires. Study observations and caveats: Most TCR sequences were rare, but some public TCRs occurred in many donors.

The ends were cut back, 2 bases at V and 8 bases at J, with 15 bases in the middle. The germline gives CDR1 MDHEN, CDR2 SYDVKM. The CDR3 spans 14 residues. The origin of this receptor is a young woman in good health and CMV-seropositive. The J gene is TRBJ1-2, the V gene TRBV28; the D gene is possibly TRBD1 (5 bases). Input material: PBMCs. The CDR3 is CASSLAGSSEGYTF. The CDR3 DNA reads TGTGCCAGCAGTTTAGCAGGGTCTTCGGAGGGCTACACCTTC.